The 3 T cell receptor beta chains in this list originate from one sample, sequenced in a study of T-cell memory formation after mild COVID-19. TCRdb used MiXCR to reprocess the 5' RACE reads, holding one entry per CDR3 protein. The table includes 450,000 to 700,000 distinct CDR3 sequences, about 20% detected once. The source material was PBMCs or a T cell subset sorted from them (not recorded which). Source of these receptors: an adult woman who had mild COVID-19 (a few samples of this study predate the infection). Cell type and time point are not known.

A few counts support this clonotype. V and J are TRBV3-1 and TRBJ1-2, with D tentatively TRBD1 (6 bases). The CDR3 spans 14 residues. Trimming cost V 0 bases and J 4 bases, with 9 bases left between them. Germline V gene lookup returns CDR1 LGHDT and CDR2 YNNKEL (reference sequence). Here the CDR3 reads CASSQEDRFYGYTF. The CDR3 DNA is TGTGCCAGCAGCCAAGAAGACAGGTTCTATGGCTACACCTTC.

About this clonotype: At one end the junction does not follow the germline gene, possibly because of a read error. CDR3 sequence: CASSPPGLAGVSYKQYF. CDR3 DNA: TGCGCCAGCAGCCCGCCAGGACTAGCGGGGGTTTCCTACAAGCAGTACTTC. The chain recombines TRBV5-1 with TRBJ2-7, with 13 nucleotides matching TRBD2. This CDR3 comprises 17 residues. CDR1 is SGHRS and CDR2 is YFSETQ in the germline V gene.

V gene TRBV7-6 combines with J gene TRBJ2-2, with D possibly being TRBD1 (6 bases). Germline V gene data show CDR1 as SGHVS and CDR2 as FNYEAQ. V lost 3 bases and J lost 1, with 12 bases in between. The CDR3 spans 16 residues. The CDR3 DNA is TGTGCCAGCAGCTTCCCGGAACAGGGGAACACCGGGGAGCTGTTTTTT. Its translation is CASSFPEQGNTGELFF.